This T cell receptor (beta chain) was recorded in a study of T cells in Graves' hyperthyroidism and ophthalmopathy. Broader study findings: Stable hyperthyroidism was separated from ophthalmopathy by a model based on 13 V-J features.

The CDR3 has 14 residues. Trimming took off 5 bases at V and 6 bases at J, with 20 bases between the two ends. From germline, CDR1 is DFQATT and CDR2 SNEGSKA (reference sequence). From RNA transcripts, TCR beta CDR3 regions were amplified. HTBI primers were the set used in a first-round RT-PCR of the TCR CDR3. Via MiXCR, TCRdb re-called the multiplex PCR reads, giving one row per CDR3 protein. The sample has about 760,000 distinct CDR3 sequences, roughly a third seen once. In the case of this clonotype: What it binds is unknown.

Uncontrolled infection, other autoimmune disease, pregnancy or lactation led to exclusion. The authors obtained PBMCs from 10 ml of fresh peripheral blood. The receptor comes from a woman aged 40 to 49 with Graves' hyperthyroidism. Sequencing used blood. The V call is TRBV20-1, the J call TRBJ2-7, with TRBD1 as a possible D gene (6 bases). CDR3 residues: CSAPQGRGSGEQYF. CDR3 nucleotide sequence: TGCAGTGCTCCCCAAGGCAGGGGCTCTGGCGAGCAGTACTTC.